The next 20 T cell receptor beta chains were all read from a single sample in a study of T cell repertoires in cytomegalovirus infection. TCRdb processed the reads anew with MiXCR; each CDR3 protein has one entry. In the table there are tens of thousands of distinct CDR3 sequences, 20% to 25% of which are singletons. Antigens of these TCRs are unknown. The sequenced sample was PBMCs, sequenced either directly or after in vitro stimulation (not recorded which). These receptors were collected from a human donor in good health (CMV status not recorded). Some clones in this sample may be carry-over from other donors' samples.

As concerns this clonotype: A read error is possible here, since a much larger clone lies one base away. This rearrangement joins TRBV6-5 to TRBJ1-2; the D gene is possibly TRBD1 (6 bases). The CDR3 runs 14 residues. Germline assignment: CDR1 MNHEY and CDR2 SVGAGI. CDR3 nucleotide sequence: TGTGCCAGCACCCTAGGGACATCGGACTATGGCTTCACCTTC. Encoded protein: CASTLGTSDYGFTF.

A few counts support this clonotype. The V gene is TRBV5-1, the J gene TRBJ2-5; either TRBD1 or TRBD2 may supply D (5 bases each). Trimming pared 8 bases from V and 3 bases from J, leaving 17 bases between. In germline, CDR1 is SGHRS, CDR2 YFSETQ. The CDR3 is made up of 14 amino acids. CDR3 coding DNA: TGCGCCAGTAGGCCGGGGCAGCCGAAAGAGACCCAGTACTTC. Translated: CASRPGQPKETQYF.

This clonotype occurred a few times. The V and J genes are TRBV7-2 and TRBJ2-7; no reliable D call. V was pared by 5 bases and J by 1 base, with 3 bases between. CDR1 and CDR2 (germline): SGHTA, FQGNSA. The CDR3 totals 11 residues. The CDR3 protein is CASSTSYEQYF. The DNA for the CDR3 is TGTGCCAGCAGCACTTCCTACGAGCAGTACTTC.

This clonotype showed up just a few times. The chain has TRBV6-2 or TRBV6-3 and TRBJ1-5; D is unresolved. V shed 4 bases and J shed 4 bases, with 8 bases lying between them. Germline loops: CDR1 MNHEY, CDR2 SVGEGT. The CDR3 extends over 13 amino acids. CDR3 in DNA: TGTGCCAGCAGTTGGGGAGTTAATCAGCCCCAGCATTTT. This codes for CASSWGVNQPQHF.

V and J are TRBV6-1 and TRBJ2-5; a possible D gene is TRBD2 (6 bases). The CDR3 spans 11 residues. The germline gives CDR1 MNHNS, CDR2 SASEGT. V was pared by 6 bases and J by 6 bases, with 8 bases between. CDR3 sequence reads: CASSAGQTQYF. CDR3 DNA sequence: TGTGCCAGCAGCGCGGGGCAGACCCAGTACTTC.

The chain combines TRBV19 with TRBJ2-2, with 10 bases lining up with TRBD2. Germline V gene data show CDR1 as LNHDA and CDR2 as SQIVND (reference sequence). This CDR3 spans 15 amino acids. The ends lost 3 bases at V and 6 bases at J; junction bases unmatched: 4. This CDR3 is CASSMLAGAAGELFF. The CDR3 nucleotides read TGTGCCAGTAGTATGCTAGCGGGAGCAGCCGGGGAGCTGTTTTTT.

In its sample, this clonotype was seen a few times. The rearrangement links TRBV7-6 to TRBJ1-1; a weak D match, TRBD1 (5 bases). The germline gives CDR1 SGHVS, CDR2 FNYEAQ. The CDR3 sequence is 15 residues long. Trimming shortened V by 1 base and J by 6 bases, and 15 bases separated the two germline ends. CDR3 sequence reads: CASSLGDAYTAEAFF. The DNA for the CDR3 is TGTGCCAGCAGCTTAGGGGACGCCTATACCGCTGAAGCTTTCTTT.

This clonotype was found a few times. The V gene is TRBV12-3 or TRBV12-4, the J gene TRBJ1-1; possible D gene TRBD1, 5 bases. V gave up 4 bases and J gave up 4 bases, with 13 bases separating them. This CDR3 has 14 residues. CDR3 DNA: TGTGCCAGCAGTTGGGTTCGGGGGGGCACTGAAGCTTTCTTT. It encodes CASSWVRGGTEAFF.

This clonotype turned up a few times. The V and J genes are TRBV19 and TRBJ2-2; perhaps TRBD1 as D (6 bases). The CDR3 length is 14 residues. The germline V gene has CDR1 LNHDA and CDR2 SQIVND (reference sequence). The ends were cut back, 10 bases at V and 1 base at J, with 13 bases in the middle. In DNA, the CDR3 is TGTGCCATCCCGGACAGCCGGAACACCGGGGAGCTGTTTTTT. Amino acids: CAIPDSRNTGELFF.

This clonotype was counted at least ten times. J is TRBJ2-1 and V is TRBV7-8, with D uncertain. The CDR3 length is 13 residues. CDR1 SGHVS and CDR2 FQNEAQ come from the germline V gene. Between the trimmed V and J ends, which lost 2 bases and 4 bases, there was a span of 6 bases. CDR3 in amino acids: CASSLRGYNEQFF. The CDR3 bases are TGTGCCAGCAGCTTACGCGGTTACAATGAGCAGTTCTTC.

This clonotype was seen only a few times. The rearrangement joins TRBV4-1 to TRBJ2-2; 12 bases line up with TRBD2. Trimming cost V 2 bases and J 6 bases; bases outside gene matches: 13. This CDR3 spans 19 amino acids. From germline, CDR1 is MGHRA and CDR2 YSYEKL. For the CDR3, the DNA is TGCGCCAGCAGCCAACGCCAGCCCACTAGCGGGAGGTGGTCCGGGGAGCTGTTTTTT. Translation: CASSQRQPTSGRWSGELFF.

This clonotype was recorded at least ten times. The chain combines TRBV19 with TRBJ2-1; no clear D gene. CDR3 length: 13 amino acids. In germline, CDR1 is LNHDA, CDR2 SQIVND (reference sequence). V was pared by 0 bases and J by 2 bases, with 2 bases between. CDR3 sequence reads: CASSIDTYNEQFF. CDR3 in DNA: TGTGCCAGTAGTATAGACACCTACAATGAGCAGTTCTTC.

This chain uses TRBV11-2 with TRBJ2-7, with D perhaps matching TRBD1 or TRBD2 (5 bases each). In germline, CDR1 is SGHAT, CDR2 FQNNGV. The CDR3 runs 12 residues. V lost 5 bases to trimming and J lost 5 bases, with 10 bases between them. The CDR3, as DNA: TGTGCCAGCAGCGCCCGGGGCAACGAGCAGTACGTC. Translated: CASSARGNEQYV.

This rearrangement joins TRBV12-3 or TRBV12-4 to TRBJ1-4; no clear D gene. Trimming left V 6 bases short and J 3 bases short, with 5 bases between. There are 12 residues in the CDR3. This CDR3 is CASSRANEKLFF. DNA of the CDR3: TGTGCCAGCAGCCGGGCTAATGAAAAACTGTTTTTT.

This chain links TRBV20-1 with TRBJ2-5, with 10 bases lining up with TRBD1. V lost 1 base, J lost 2 bases, and 4 bases stayed unmatched. From germline, CDR1 is DFQATT and CDR2 SNEGSKA (reference sequence). The CDR3 is made up of 15 amino acids. As DNA, the CDR3 is TGCAGTGCTAGAGCCGGACAGGGGGTGCAAGAGACCCAGTACTTC. Encoded protein: CSARAGQGVQETQYF.

V gene TRBV6-1 combines with J gene TRBJ2-2, with 8 bases lining up with TRBD2. CDR1 and CDR2 from the germline V gene are MNHNS and SASEGT. This CDR3 is built from 17 residues. The V gene end was trimmed by 2 bases and the J gene end by 0 bases; junction bases not matched to a gene: 5. DNA of the CDR3: TGTGCCAGCAGTGAATTCGCGGGAGGAACGAACACCGGGGAGCTGTTTTTT. Its translation: CASSEFAGGTNTGELFF.

In its sample, this clonotype was seen many times. The chain recombines TRBV12-3 or TRBV12-4 with TRBJ2-2, with D unclear. This CDR3 is 17 amino acids long. V was pared by 2 bases and J by 1 base, with 14 bases between. The CDR3 reads CASSLRFTAQNTGELFF. In nucleotides, the CDR3 is TGTGCCAGCAGTTTACGGTTCACAGCGCAGAACACCGGGGAGCTGTTTTTT.

The chain couples TRBV28 to TRBJ2-3; D is tentatively TRBD1 or TRBD2 (5 bases each). Trimming left V 5 bases short and J 7 bases short, with 19 bases between. The germline CDR1 and CDR2 sequences are MDHEN and SYDVKM. The CDR3 consists of 15 residues. CDR3 nucleotide sequence: TGTGCCAGCAGTAATCCCGGGACGCTTTTATATACGCAGTATTTT. This translates into CASSNPGTLLYTQYF.

The chain links TRBV24-1 to TRBJ2-5; D not certain. The germline gives CDR1 KGHDR, CDR2 SFDVKD. This CDR3 is built from 12 residues. Trimming removed 4 bases at V and 4 bases at J, with 6 bases between. The CDR3 DNA is TGTGCCACCAGTGACCCGAGAGAGACCCAGTACTTC. It yields the protein CATSDPRETQYF.

This clonotype was counted at least ten times. V gene TRBV7-2 combines with J gene TRBJ2-1; 8 bases are a match to TRBD2. Germline-derived CDR1 and CDR2 are SGHTA and FQGNSA. V lost 5 bases to trimming and J lost 1 base; unmatched junction nucleotides: 10. This CDR3 comprises 17 residues. The CDR3 loop reads CASSPSGVAGSYNEQFF. The DNA for the CDR3 is TGTGCCAGCAGCCCCTCCGGGGTAGCGGGGTCCTACAATGAGCAGTTCTTC.